This T cell receptor (beta chain) derives from a study of blood T cells in healthy people across ages. Using a J-beta primer mix together with a sample-barcoded 5' primer, a second PCR was run for about 6 to 12 cycles. TCRdb re-called the 5' RACE reads through MiXCR, storing one row per CDR3 protein. Among hundreds of thousands of distinct CDR3 sequences listed, approximately 44% were seen once. This CDR3 region has 15 residues. Germline CDR1 reads SEHNR; CDR2 reads FQNEAQ (reference sequence). The germline V and J ends were trimmed by 4 bases and 2 bases, with 14 bases remaining between them. The receptor was isolated from a man aged 60-69 years in good health. The sample consisted of blood. This chain connects TRBV7-9 to TRBJ2-5, with D unclear. CDR3 in amino acids: CASSSRQAGQETQYF. CDR3 nucleotide sequence: TGTGCCAGCAGCTCCCGGCAGGCAGGACAAGAGACCCAGTACTTC.